The rows below give T cell receptor beta chains drawn from one sample of a study of shared clonotypes between healthy human individuals. The method was immunoSEQ multiplex PCR; TCRdb's version includes in-frame clones alone and lacks a portion of them. The sample consists of roughly 2.4 million clones, under 97% of them appearing once. The sequencing input was naive CD4+ T cells sorted from blood. Receptors were obtained from a man aged 18 to 30 in good health. Both conserved end residues are part of each CDR3. The D gene is left open where the match is weak. Size is omitted from some rows. Given values are once, few, many or a class for expanded clones.

v_gene	abundance	d_gene	j_gene	CDR3nt	CDR3aa
TRBV6-5	.	.	TRBJ1-6	TGTGCCAGCAGAAACGGGCAGGGTTCGCCCCTCCACTTT	CASRNGQGSPLHF
TRBV5-6	.	.	TRBJ1-1	TGTGCCAGCAGCCCGGTGGAGGCTTACACTGAAGCTTTCTTT	CASSPVEAYTEAFF
TRBV2	.	.	TRBJ2-3	TGTGCCAGCAGGAGGTCCGAAGTCTACACAGATACGCAGTATTTT	CASRRSEVYTDTQYF
TRBV27	.	.	TRBJ1-5	TGTGCCAGCAGTTTACAAGGGATCCCTGATCAGCCCCAGCATTTT	CASSLQGIPDQPQHF
TRBV9	.	TRBD1	TRBJ2-7	TGTGCCAGCAGCGTGTCAGCGACAGGGGGCTACGAGCAGTACTTC	CASSVSATGGYEQYF
TRBV5-6	.	.	TRBJ2-6	TGTGCCAGCAGCTTAGGACAGACTGGGGCCAACGTCCTGACTTTC	CASSLGQTGANVLTF
TRBV6-4	.	.	TRBJ2-7	TGTGCCAGCACCCAGTACGAGCAGTACTTC	CASTQYEQYF
TRBV11-1	.	TRBD2	TRBJ2-3	TGTGCCAGCAGCTTAGATGAGCGGGGGCTTACAGATACGCAGTATTTT	CASSLDERGLTDTQYF
TRBV5-1	.	.	TRBJ1-2	TGCGCCAGCAGCCCGGAACTGGGGGTTTTCGGCTACACCTTC	CASSPELGVFGYTF
TRBV9	once	.	TRBJ1-2	TGTGCCAGCAGCGCCGGTAGGGGGGCCAGTTACGAAGGCTACACCTTC	CASSAGRGASYEGYTF
TRBV30	.	.	TRBJ2-7	TGTGCCTGGAGTAAGGGCCACGTCCAGGGGACCCATTACGAGCAGTACTTC	CAWSKGHVQGTHYEQYF
TRBV29-1	.	.	TRBJ2-3	TGCAGCGTTGTTGGTACTAGCACAGATACGCAGTATTTT	CSVVGTSTDTQYF
TRBV19	.	.	TRBJ2-7	TGTGCCAGTAGTATAGATCACCAGGTGGGTTCGGGGCAGTACTTC	CASSIDHQVGSGQYF
TRBV28	.	.	TRBJ2-6	TGTGCCAGCAGTGGGGTCCCTGGGGCCAACGTCCTGACTTTC	CASSGVPGANVLTF
TRBV6-1	.	.	TRBJ1-2	TGTGCCAGCACCCAACCGGGTGGCTACACCTTC	CASTQPGGYTF
TRBV10-2	.	.	TRBJ1-1	TGCGCCAGCAGTGAACAGCTGAACACTGAAGCTTTCTTT	CASSEQLNTEAFF
TRBV10-1	.	.	TRBJ2-1	TGCGCCAGCAGTGAGGGCCGAGGGGAGCAGTTCTTC	CASSEGRGEQFF
TRBV27	.	.	TRBJ1-3	TGTGCCAGCAGCTTAGGGCCTGGAAACACCATATATTTT	CASSLGPGNTIYF
TRBV11-2	once	TRBD1	TRBJ2-3	TGTGCCAGCAGCTTAGCCACGCAGGGGGCACGAGATACGCAGTATTTT	CASSLATQGARDTQYF
TRBV9	.	.	TRBJ2-5	TGTGCCAGCAGCGTAGGGGCAGGCCAAGAGACCCAGTACTTC	CASSVGAGQETQYF
TRBV30	once	.	TRBJ1-3	TGTGCCTGGAGTGTGGGTTTCTCTGGAAACACCATATATTTT	CAWSVGFSGNTIYF
TRBV27	.	.	TRBJ1-5	TGTGCCAGCGCCGGGGGGGACAATCAGCCCCAGCATTTT	CASAGGDNQPQHF
TRBV11-2	.	.	TRBJ2-2	TGTGCCAGCAGCTTGCGGGACAGTTTAAACACCGGGGAGCTGTTTTTT	CASSLRDSLNTGELFF
TRBV10-3	.	.	TRBJ2-7	TGTGCCACCAGCAGTGGGGAAAACTCCTACGAGCAGTACTTC	CATSSGENSYEQYF
TRBV9	.	TRBD2	TRBJ2-1	TGTGCCAGCAGCGCCGGGACTAGCACCTACAATGAGCAGTTCTTC	CASSAGTSTYNEQFF
TRBV18	.	.	TRBJ2-4	TGTGCCAGCTCAGAATCTTGGGGGGGCCGGACCAAAAACATTCAGTACTTC	CASSESWGGRTKNIQYF
TRBV30	few	TRBD2	TRBJ2-5	TGTGCCTGGAGTGTACTGGCCCCGGGGGGGACCCAGTACTTC	CAWSVLAPGGTQYF
TRBV7-2	.	.	TRBJ2-1	TGTGCCAGCAGCTTAGACATTCTTGAGCAGTTCTTC	CASSLDILEQFF
TRBV6-5	.	TRBD1	TRBJ1-6	TGTGCCAGCAGCCAAGACAGGGGGATTTCACCCCTCCACTTT	CASSQDRGISPLHF
TRBV5-1	.	.	TRBJ1-5	TGCGCCAGCAGCTTGGAGGAGGGGCAGCCCCAGCATTTT	CASSLEEGQPQHF
TRBV5-1	.	.	TRBJ2-2	TGCGCCAGCAGCTCCACCGTCGCACGTACCGGGGAGCTGTTTTTT	CASSSTVARTGELFF
TRBV6-1	.	.	TRBJ2-2	TGTGCCAGCAGTGACAGTATTAACACCGGGGAGCTGTTTTTT	CASSDSINTGELFF
TRBV4-1	.	.	TRBJ2-7	TGCGCCAGCAGATTGCGACAGGTGAGCTCCTACGAGCAGTACTTC	CASRLRQVSSYEQYF
TRBV11-2	.	.	TRBJ2-1	TGTGCCAGCAGCTTAGGGCGTAGCTCCTACAATGAGCAGTTCTTC	CASSLGRSSYNEQFF
TRBV18	.	.	TRBJ2-7	TGTGCCAGCTCACCACCCTCCTCCTACGAGCAGTACTTC	CASSPPSSYEQYF
TRBV10-1	.	TRBD2	TRBJ2-1	TGCGCCAGCAGTTGGGAGCGGGAGGCCGACTGGGACAATGAGCAGTTCTTC	CASSWEREADWDNEQFF
TRBV2	once	.	TRBJ1-5	TGTGCCAGCACTGGGGATAATCAGCCCCAGCATTTT	CASTGDNQPQHF
TRBV5-1	.	TRBD2	TRBJ2-7	TGCGCCAGCAGCTTGGAAGGTAGCGGGGCCTCCTACGAGCAGTACTTC	CASSLEGSGASYEQYF
TRBV19	.	.	TRBJ2-2	TGTGCCAGTAGTGCACTCTCCGGGACAACGAACACCGGGGAGCTGTTTTTT	CASSALSGTTNTGELFF
TRBV5-1	.	.	TRBJ1-6	TGCGCCAGCAGCTTGGGCAGGGATAATTCACCCCTCCACTTT	CASSLGRDNSPLHF
TRBV19	.	.	TRBJ1-2	TGTGCCAGTAACACAGAAGGAGGCTACACCTTC	CASNTEGGYTF
TRBV7-9	.	TRBD2	TRBJ2-7	TGTGCCAGCAGCTTAGGAAGCGGGGGTATCTACGAGCAGTACTTC	CASSLGSGGIYEQYF
TRBV18	.	.	TRBJ1-6	TGTGCCAGCTCACCAAAGGAGAGTTCACCCCTCCACTTT	CASSPKESSPLHF